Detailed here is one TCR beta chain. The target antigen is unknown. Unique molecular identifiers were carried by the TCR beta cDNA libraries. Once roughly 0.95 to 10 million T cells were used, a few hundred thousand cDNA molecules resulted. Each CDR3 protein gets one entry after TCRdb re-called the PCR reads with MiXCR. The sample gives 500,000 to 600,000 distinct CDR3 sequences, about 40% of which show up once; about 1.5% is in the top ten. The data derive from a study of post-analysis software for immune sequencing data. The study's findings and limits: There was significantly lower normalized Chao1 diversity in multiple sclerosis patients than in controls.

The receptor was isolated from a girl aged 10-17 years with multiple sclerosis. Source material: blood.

The chain's CDR3 is CAISEPKAGIYGYTF. The DNA for the CDR3 is TGTGCCATCAGTGAGCCTAAGGCAGGGATTTATGGCTACACCTTC. The gene calls are TRBV10-3 and TRBJ1-2, with D possibly matching TRBD1 (5 bases). Germline CDR1 reads ENHRY; CDR2 reads SYGVKD. Between the trimmed V and J ends, which lost 2 bases and 5 bases, there was a span of 15 bases. The CDR3 sequence is 15 residues long.